This T cell receptor beta chain originates from a study of blood T cell repertoires in COVID-19. Study context: PBMCs, B-cell-depleted T cells, or T cells provided the cDNA or gDNA that made up the material.

The germline CDR1 and CDR2 sequences are LNHDA and SQIVND (reference sequence). V shed 4 bases and J shed 1 base, with 8 bases lying between them. This CDR3 is 14 amino acids long. Ages ranged from about 18 to 89 years, with residence in under 25 US areas. Clones were sequenced by immunoSEQ multiplex PCR, and TCRdb holds only the in-frame ones, with some missing. The sample comprises 300,000 to 400,000 clones, approximately 92% of which are singletons, and 1% rests with the top ten. Specimen: PBMCs or T cells enriched from blood (not recorded which). The chain employs TRBV19 and TRBJ1-5; D ambiguous. The TCR originated in a man in his late teens or twenties who had recovered from COVID-19. The CDR3 spells CASSTRESNQPQHF. The CDR3 region has the DNA TGTGCCAGTAGTACCCGGGAAAGCAATCAGCCCCAGCATTTT.